The next 21 T cell receptor beta chains were all read from a single sample in a study of vaccination effects on CD4 cells after COVID-19. TCRdb's table, derived via immunoSEQ multiplex PCR, lists solely in-frame clones and lacks some. Of about 73,000 clones listed, roughly 73% are singletons. Culture lasted over 9 days before CD4+ T cell isolation. Two doses of BNT162b2 or mRNA-1273 vaccine were administered to participants. Which antigens these TCRs recognize remains unknown. Sequences were derived from CD4+ T cells from PBMCs cultured without peptide, sampled after COVID-19 vaccination. The receptors come from a human donor who received a COVID-19 vaccine.

The chain couples TRBV3-1 (or the pseudogene TRBV3-2) to TRBJ1-1; the D is unclear. V lost 7 bases and J 1 base, leaving 10 bases between the germline ends. The CDR3 is 13 amino acids. Germline V lookup: CDR1 LGHDT, CDR2 YNNKEL (reference sequence). CDR3 nucleotide sequence: TGTGCCAGCACCAAATCGGAGAACACTGAAGCTTTCTTT. Its translation is CASTKSENTEAFF.

The chain combines TRBV18 with TRBJ1-1; unclear D gene. In germline, CDR1 is KGHSH, CDR2 LQKENI. Trimming cost V 2 bases and J 1 base, with 11 bases left between them. The CDR3 has 15 residues. The CDR3 coding sequence is TGTGCCAGCTCACCATCGGCGCGAGGGAACACTGAAGCTTTCTTT. This codes for CASSPSARGNTEAFF.

The rearrangement links TRBV28 to TRBJ2-7; D might be TRBD2 (5 bases). The CDR3 covers 13 residues. The germline V gene encodes CDR1 MDHEN and CDR2 SYDVKM. V was clipped by 6 bases and J by 4 bases, with 13 bases between them. CDR3 nucleotides: TGTGCCAGCAGGAGAGGGCAACAGTACGAGCAGTACGTC. This codes for CASRRGQQYEQYV.

The J gene is TRBJ1-1, the V gene TRBV27; a possible D gene is TRBD1 (5 bases). Trimming removed 6 bases at V and 3 bases at J, with 11 bases between. Germline V lookup: CDR1 MNHEY, CDR2 SMNVEV (reference sequence). The CDR3 length is 13 residues. CDR3 loop: CASRGWGDTEAFF. CDR3 in DNA: TGTGCCAGCAGGGGGTGGGGGGACACTGAAGCTTTCTTT.

The J gene is TRBJ1-2, the V gene TRBV5-5; no firm D call. Germline V CDR1 and CDR2: SGHKS, YYEKEE (reference sequence). The CDR3 totals 12 residues. V shed 5 bases and J shed 8 bases, with 13 bases lying between them. The DNA for the CDR3 is TGTGCCAGCAGATCAACGACGGAAGGCTACACCTTC. This sequence encodes CASRSTTEGYTF. Complete variable domain (other parts from reference TRBV5-5 and TRBJ1-2): DAGVTQSPTHLIKTRGQQVTLRCSPISGHKSVSWYQQVLGQGPQFIFQYYEKEERGRGNFPDRFSARQFPNYSSELNVNALLLGDSALYLCASRSTTEGYTFGSGTRLTVV.

The V gene is TRBV28, the J gene TRBJ1-3; 10 nucleotides agree with TRBD1. The CDR3 runs to 16 residues. V lost 3 bases, J lost 2 bases, and 4 bases stayed unmatched. Germline V lookup: CDR1 MDHEN, CDR2 SYDVKM. The CDR3 DNA is TGTGCCAGCAGTTTGGGGGACAGGGGCCCTGGAAACACCATATATTTT. Translating gives CASSLGDRGPGNTIYF.

The J gene is TRBJ2-3, the V gene TRBV7-3; the match to TRBD2 covers 11 bases. CDR1 and CDR2 (germline): SGHTA, FQGTGA. Trimming cost V 4 bases and J 3 bases; bases outside gene matches: 12. CDR3 length: 18 amino acids. CDR3 residues: CASSSRGLAGGLTDTQYF. Written as DNA, the CDR3 is TGTGCCAGCAGCTCCAGGGGGTTAGCGGGGGGGCTGACAGATACGCAGTATTTT.

The V and J genes are TRBV25-1 and TRBJ1-6; a possible D gene is TRBD1 (6 bases). Germline V gene data show CDR1 as MGHDK and CDR2 as SYGVNS. V gave up 3 bases and J gave up 10 bases, with 13 bases separating them. CDR3 length: 14 residues. The CDR3 is CASSDHRDLSPLHF. The CDR3, as DNA: TGTGCCAGCAGTGATCACAGGGATTTGTCACCCCTCCACTTT.

The chain carries TRBV6-4 and TRBJ1-1, with D possibly matching TRBD1 (5 bases). The CDR3 is made up of 13 amino acids. Trimming shortened V by 6 bases and J by 5 bases, and 13 bases separated the two germline ends. Germline assignment: CDR1 MRHNA and CDR2 SNTAGT. The chain's CDR3 is CASSASGQTEAFF. For the CDR3, the DNA is TGTGCCAGCAGCGCCTCAGGGCAAACTGAAGCTTTCTTT.

The table lists this clone with a few counts. The genes are TRBV4-1 and TRBJ2-1; 10 nucleotides agree with TRBD1. Looked up from germline, CDR1 is MGHRA and CDR2 is YSYEKL. The CDR3 extends over 15 amino acids. The V segment lost 1 base and the J segment 6 bases; nucleotides outside the gene matches: 3. The CDR3 DNA reads TGCGCCAGCAGCCAAGTCAGGACAGGGGGCAATGAGCAGTTCTTC. Encoded protein: CASSQVRTGGNEQFF.

The genes are TRBV4-1 and TRBJ2-4; D tentatively fits TRBD1 or TRBD2 (5 bases each). Germline V gene sequence: CDR1 MGHRA, CDR2 YSYEKL. Trimming shortened V by 1 base and J by 0 bases, and 13 bases separated the two germline ends. This CDR3 region has 17 residues. CDR3 nucleotide sequence: TGCGCCAGCAGCCAAGCTCGTATGGGGACAGCCAAAAACATTCAGTACTTC. Translated, it gives CASSQARMGTAKNIQYF.

The V gene is TRBV24-1, the J gene TRBJ2-6; the D is unclear. CDR1 and CDR2 from the germline V gene are KGHDR and SFDVKD. Trimming stripped 4 bases from V and 4 bases from J, with 7 bases between. This CDR3 is built from 14 residues. The CDR3 DNA sequence: TGTGCCACCAGTGAAGCCGGAGGGGCCAACGTCCTGACTTTC. It yields the protein CATSEAGGANVLTF.

This chain joins TRBV7-2 and TRBJ1-1; TRBD1 might be the D (5 bases). The germline V and J ends were trimmed by 8 bases and 1 base, with 11 bases remaining between them. The CDR3 is 13 residues long. Germline assignment: CDR1 SGHTA and CDR2 FQGNSA. For the CDR3, the DNA is TGTGCCAGCGCTTGGGGCAGGAACACTGAAGCTTTCTTT. As protein: CASAWGRNTEAFF. Full variable domain (remainder filled in from reference TRBV7-2 and TRBJ1-1): GAGVSQSPSNKVTEKGKDVELRCDPISGHTALYWYRQSLGQGLEFLIYFQGNSAPDKSGLPSDRFSAERTGGSVSTLTIQRTQQEDSAVYLCASAWGRNTEAFFGQGTRLTVV.

This chain joins TRBV12-3 or TRBV12-4 and TRBJ1-2; D possibly corresponds to TRBD1 (5 bases). The V end was cut by 6 bases, the J end by 8 bases, with 16 bases between. This CDR3 comprises 13 residues. The CDR3 here is CASRPSGTNGYTF. The CDR3 bases are TGTGCCAGCAGGCCGTCGGGGACGAACGGCTACACCTTC.

The gene calls are TRBV5-8 and TRBJ2-5; D remains ambiguous. Germline V gene data show CDR1 as SGHTS and CDR2 as YDEGEE. With 7 bases removed from V and 3 bases from J, the gap between germline ends came to 25 bases. This CDR3 has 17 residues. The DNA of the CDR3 is TGTGCCAGCCCCATTTCCCCAACCCGGGTTTTTAAAGAGACCCAGTACTTC. It codes for CASPISPTRVFKETQYF. The whole variable domain, remainder taken from reference TRBV5-8 and TRBJ2-5, is EAGVTQSPTHLIKTRGQQATLRCSPISGHTSVYWYQQALGLGLQFLLWYDEGEERNRGNFPPRFSGRQFPNYSSELNVNALELEDSALYLCASPISPTRVFKETQYFGPGTRLLVL.

The chain recombines TRBV6-1 with TRBJ2-1; D remains unclear. V was clipped by 4 bases and J by 6 bases, with 13 bases between them. Germline lookup yields CDR1 MNHNS and CDR2 SASEGT. The CDR3 is 14 amino acids. CDR3 protein: CASSGAGRPNEQFF. In DNA, the CDR3 is TGTGCCAGCAGTGGAGCTGGACGCCCCAATGAGCAGTTCTTC.

This clone was detected a few times. The J gene is TRBJ1-5, the V gene TRBV28, with D hard to call. The CDR3 has 12 residues. The V gene's germline CDR1 is MDHEN and CDR2 SYDVKM. Trimming took 8 bases from V and 3 from J, leaving 8 bases between them. The chain's CDR3 is CASGPNNQPQHF. CDR3 bases: TGTGCCAGCGGGCCGAACAATCAGCCCCAGCATTTT. Using reference TRBV28 and TRBJ1-5 for the parts outside the CDR3, the full variable domain is DVKVTQSSRYLVKRTGEKVFLECVQDMDHENMFWYRQDPGLGLRLIYFSYDVKMKEKGDIPEGYSVSREKKERFSLILESASTNQTSMYLCASGPNNQPQHFGDGTRLSIL.

The chain employs TRBV6-5 and TRBJ2-5; 7 bases match TRBD1. With V trimmed by 5 bases and J by 4 bases, 1 base remained unmatched. Germline values: CDR1 MNHEY, CDR2 SVGAGI. The CDR3 sequence is 12 residues long. The CDR3 sequence is CASSKGAETQYF. The CDR3 DNA follows: TGTGCCAGCAGTAAGGGGGCAGAGACCCAGTACTTC.

The J gene is TRBJ1-5, the V gene TRBV19; 7 nucleotides align to TRBD1. The CDR3 is 14 amino acids. The trim removed 4 bases at V and 4 bases at J, leaving 4 bases unmatched. CDR1 is LNHDA, CDR2 SQIVND, per germline (reference sequence). CDR3 in amino acids: CASSTTGQNQPQHF. CDR3 DNA sequence: TGTGCCAGTAGTACGACAGGGCAGAATCAGCCCCAGCATTTT.

V gene TRBV10-3 combines with J gene TRBJ2-3; 9 nucleotides agree with TRBD2. Germline V CDR1 and CDR2: ENHRY, SYGVKD. With V trimmed by 6 bases and J by 2 bases, 6 bases remained unmatched. The CDR3 extends over 15 amino acids. CDR3 residues: CAIRGLAGATDTQYF. CDR3 DNA: TGTGCCATCAGAGGATTAGCGGGGGCCACAGATACGCAGTATTTT.

As to this clone: The same CDR3 arises from other DNA sequences in this sample as well. The chain joins TRBV19 to TRBJ1-5, with D uncertain. This CDR3 is 13 amino acids long. Trimming pared 0 bases from V and 3 bases from J, leaving 3 bases between. Per the germline V gene, CDR1 is LNHDA and CDR2 is SQIVND (reference sequence). The CDR3 sequence is CASSIDNNQPQHF. For the CDR3, the DNA is TGTGCCAGTAGTATAGACAACAATCAGCCCCAGCATTTT.